This T cell receptor beta chain was documented in a study of T cells in localized non-small cell lung cancer. Study results and limitations: The greatest T cell clonality was found in uninvolved adjacent lung (higher than in tumor).

Data came from immunoSEQ multiplex PCR; TCRdb stores just in-frame clones and leaves some out. The table shows 75,000 to 95,000 clones, with around 80% occurring only once. As for this clone: What it binds is unknown.

The CDR3 is 15 residues long. In germline, CDR1 is SGHNT, CDR2 YYREEE (reference sequence). V dropped 3 bases and J dropped 0 bases, with 10 bases sitting between them. This sequence originates from a man aged 35-69 years with stage II squamous cell lung carcinoma. V and J are TRBV5-4 and TRBJ1-3; D is possibly TRBD1 (6 bases). The sample here was PBMCs, taken before any cancer treatment. This CDR3 is CASSWGDNSGNTIYF. The CDR3 DNA follows: TGTGCCAGCAGCTGGGGGGACAACTCTGGAAACACCATATATTTT.